This T cell receptor beta chain stems from a study of blood T cell repertoires in COVID-19. On the study more broadly: T cells, B-cell-depleted T cells, or PBMCs provided the cDNA or gDNA that served as material.

The data were produced by immunoSEQ multiplex PCR, yet TCRdb's version contains in-frame clones alone and is incomplete. The profile covers 250,000 or so clones, with 90% appearing a single time and roughly 2.2% taken by the ten largest. Germline assignment: CDR1 LGHDT and CDR2 YNNKEL (reference sequence). CDR3 length: 16 amino acids. The trim removed 1 base at V and 6 bases at J, leaving 8 bases unmatched. The genes are TRBV3-1 (or the pseudogene TRBV3-2) and TRBJ1-4; 7 nucleotides line up with TRBD1. The source is a woman aged 55 to 70 with COVID-19, enrolled during active disease. The specimen was peripheral blood. CDR3 residues: CASSQVAGGPYEKLFF. The CDR3, as DNA: TGTGCCAGCAGCCAAGTAGCAGGGGGTCCTTATGAAAAACTGTTTTTT.